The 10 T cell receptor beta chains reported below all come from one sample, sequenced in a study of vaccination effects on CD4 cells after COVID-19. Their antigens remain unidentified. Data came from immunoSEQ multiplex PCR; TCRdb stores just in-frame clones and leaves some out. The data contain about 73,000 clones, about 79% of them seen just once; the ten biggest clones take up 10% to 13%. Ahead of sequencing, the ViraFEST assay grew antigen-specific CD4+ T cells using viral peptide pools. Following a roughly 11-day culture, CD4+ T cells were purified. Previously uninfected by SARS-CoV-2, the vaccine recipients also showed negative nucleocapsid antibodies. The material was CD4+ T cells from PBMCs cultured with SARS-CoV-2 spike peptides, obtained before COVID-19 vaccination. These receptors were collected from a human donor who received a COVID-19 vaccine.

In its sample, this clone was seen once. CDR3 residues: CASSLRTVTFGNTIYF. The CDR3, as DNA: TGTGCCAGCAGCCTGAGGACAGTGACATTTGGAAACACCATATATTTT. V gene TRBV7-2 combines with J gene TRBJ1-3; D possibly corresponds to TRBD1 (6 bases). This CDR3 has 16 residues. Germline V gives CDR1 SGHTA, CDR2 FQGNSA. The V end lost 5 bases, the J end lost 3 bases, and 17 bases lay between the germline ends.

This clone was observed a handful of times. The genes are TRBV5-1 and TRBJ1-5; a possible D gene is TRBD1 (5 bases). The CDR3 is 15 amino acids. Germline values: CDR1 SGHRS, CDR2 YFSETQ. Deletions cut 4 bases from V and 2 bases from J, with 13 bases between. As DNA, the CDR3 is TGCGCCAGCAGCCTGTTGGGACTCGGCAATCAGCCCCAGCATTTT. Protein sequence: CASSLLGLGNQPQHF.

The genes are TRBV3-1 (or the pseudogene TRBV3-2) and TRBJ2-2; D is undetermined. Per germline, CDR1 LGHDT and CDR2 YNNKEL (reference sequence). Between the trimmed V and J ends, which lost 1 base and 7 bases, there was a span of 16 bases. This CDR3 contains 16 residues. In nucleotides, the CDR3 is TGTGCCAGCAGCCAAGGTCGGATCGGTAATGGCGGGGAGCTGTTTTTT. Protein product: CASSQGRIGNGGELFF.

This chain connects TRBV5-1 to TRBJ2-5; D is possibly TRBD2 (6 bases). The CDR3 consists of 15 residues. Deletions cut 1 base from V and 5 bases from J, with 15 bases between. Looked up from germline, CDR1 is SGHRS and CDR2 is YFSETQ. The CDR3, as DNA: TGCGCCAGCAGCTTGTTCGGGGTTGGGAGGGAGACCCAGTACTTC. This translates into CASSLFGVGRETQYF.

The CDR3: CASSAVGGAKGDTQYF. As DNA, the CDR3 is TGTGCCAGCAGTGCAGTAGGGGGGGCCAAGGGAGATACGCAGTATTTT. The gene calls are TRBV6-4 and TRBJ2-3; maybe TRBD2 (7 bases). Germline assignment: CDR1 MRHNA and CDR2 SNTAGT. The CDR3 runs to 16 residues. V was trimmed by 4 bases and J by 5 bases, leaving 19 bases between them.

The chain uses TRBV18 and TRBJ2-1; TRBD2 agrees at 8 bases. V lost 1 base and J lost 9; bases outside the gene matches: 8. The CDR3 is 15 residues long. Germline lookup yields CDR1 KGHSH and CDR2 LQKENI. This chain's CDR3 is CASSPLRGGRGEQFF. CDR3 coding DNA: TGTGCCAGCTCACCACTCCGGGGGGGCCGGGGTGAGCAGTTCTTC.

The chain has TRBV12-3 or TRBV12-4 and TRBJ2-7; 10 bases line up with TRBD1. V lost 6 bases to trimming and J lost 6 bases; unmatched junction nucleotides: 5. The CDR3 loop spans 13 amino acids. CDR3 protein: CASSPDRGREQYV. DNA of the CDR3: TGTGCCAGCAGCCCAGACAGGGGGCGCGAGCAGTACGTC.

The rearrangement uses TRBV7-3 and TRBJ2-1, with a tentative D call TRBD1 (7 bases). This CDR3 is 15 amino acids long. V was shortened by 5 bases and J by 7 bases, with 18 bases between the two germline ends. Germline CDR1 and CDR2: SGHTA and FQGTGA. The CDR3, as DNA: TGTGCCAGCAGCCCTCAGGGGGGCCTTGAAAATGAGCAGTTCTTC. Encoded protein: CASSPQGGLENEQFF.

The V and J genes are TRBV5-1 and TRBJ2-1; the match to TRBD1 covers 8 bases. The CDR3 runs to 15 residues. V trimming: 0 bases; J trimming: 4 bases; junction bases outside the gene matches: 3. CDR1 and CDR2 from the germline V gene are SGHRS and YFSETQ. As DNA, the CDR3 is TGCGCCAGCAGCTTGGCAGGGGGCGATTACAATGAGCAGTTCTTC. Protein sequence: CASSLAGGDYNEQFF.

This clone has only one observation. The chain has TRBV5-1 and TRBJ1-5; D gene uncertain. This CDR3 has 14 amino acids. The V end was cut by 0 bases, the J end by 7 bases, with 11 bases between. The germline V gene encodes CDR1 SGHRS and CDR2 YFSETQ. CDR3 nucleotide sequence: TGCGCCAGCAGCTTGGAACCGGGGAAGCAGCCCCAGCATTTT. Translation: CASSLEPGKQPQHF.